This entry lists 29 T cell receptor beta chains sequenced from one sample in a study of regulatory T cells in long-lasting Graves disease. Time point here: newly diagnosed GD, antithyroid drugs for less than 3 months. Extracted RNA from PBMCs served as the source of the TCR library. Sequencing libraries for TCR beta were prepared with iRepertoire HTBI primers and Arm-PCR of CDR3 regions. In TCRdb, the multiplex PCR reads were re-called with MiXCR into one record per CDR3 protein. The table shows hundreds of thousands of distinct CDR3 sequences, with about 16% occurring only once. The sample also formed part of further work on T cells in Graves' hyperthyroidism and ophthalmopathy.

The sequencing here drew on peripheral blood mononuclear cells (PBMCs), taken at new diagnosis, from a patient treated with antithyroid drugs. These TCRs come from a woman in her twenties or thirties with Graves disease.

This clonotype was seen a handful of times. The V call is TRBV27, the J call TRBJ1-4, with D maybe TRBD1 (5 bases). CDR1 is MNHEY, CDR2 SMNVEV, per germline (reference sequence). The CDR3 loop spans 12 amino acids. The germline V and J ends were trimmed by 8 bases and 8 bases, with 12 bases remaining between them. CDR3 amino acids: CASGGSGEKLFF. CDR3 bases: TGTGCCAGCGGGGGGAGTGGGGAAAAACTGTTTTTT.

This clonotype showed up many times. V usage is TRBV6-2 or TRBV6-3 and J usage is TRBJ2-7, with D perhaps matching TRBD1 (6 bases). Germline CDR1 and CDR2: MNHEY and SVGEGT. The V gene lost 6 bases and the J gene lost 3 bases, with 15 bases spanning the gap. The CDR3 is 14 residues long. CDR3 sequence (DNA): TGTGCCAGCAGGGAAGACAGGCGCTACTACGAGCAGTACTTC. It encodes CASREDRRYYEQYF.

The table lists this clonotype with many counts. The rearrangement links TRBV2 to TRBJ2-1; D is perhaps TRBD2 (6 bases). Trimming took off 5 bases at V and 9 bases at J, with 8 bases between the two ends. This CDR3 spans 11 amino acids. Germline-derived CDR1 and CDR2 are SNHLY and FYNNEI. The CDR3 here is CASSSGVEQFF. In DNA form, the CDR3 reads TGTGCCAGCAGTTCGGGAGTTGAGCAGTTCTTC. The complete variable domain, with remaining parts taken from reference TRBV2 and TRBJ2-1, reads EPEVTQTPSHQVTQMGQEVILRCVPISNHLYFYWYRQILGQKVEFLVSFYNNEISEKSEIFDDQFSVERPDGSNFTLKIRSTKLEDSAMYFCASSSGVEQFFGPGTRLTVL.

This clonotype was counted between two and nine times. V is TRBV15 and J is TRBJ1-5; D is uncertain. V lost 3 bases to trimming and J lost 7 bases, with 16 bases between them. Germline V gene sequence: CDR1 LNHNV, CDR2 YYDKDF (reference sequence). This CDR3 is built from 15 residues. The CDR3 loop is CATSRSSFGEQPQHF. The CDR3 DNA sequence: TGTGCCACCAGCAGGTCGTCGTTTGGGGAACAGCCCCAGCATTTT.

This clonotype was picked up a small number of times. At one end the junction does not follow the germline gene, possibly because of a read error. The chain recombines TRBV5-1 with TRBJ1-3, with 9 bases matching TRBD1. The CDR3 is made up of 16 amino acids. Germline V gene data show CDR1 as SGHRS and CDR2 as YFSETQ. CDR3 amino acids: CASSPAADRGGNTIYF. The CDR3 coding sequence is TGTGCCAGCAGCCCTGCGGCGGACAGGGGAGGAAACACCATATATTTT.

This clonotype was observed once. The chain carries TRBV19 and TRBJ2-3; unclear D gene. The V end lost 3 bases, the J end lost 9 bases, and 7 bases lay between the germline ends. Germline V gene lookup returns CDR1 LNHDA and CDR2 SQIVND (reference sequence). The CDR3 contains 11 residues. The DNA of the CDR3 is TGTGCCAGTAGTATTGGAAAGACGCAGTATTTT. Translated: CASSIGKTQYF.

This clonotype came up many times. This chain uses TRBV3-1 with TRBJ2-1, with D uncertain. Trimming stripped 0 bases from V and 9 bases from J, with 9 bases between. This CDR3 has 13 residues. Germline-derived CDR1 and CDR2 are LGHDT and YNNKEL (reference sequence). The CDR3 bases are TGTGCCAGCAGCCAAGAAGGATACGGTGAGCAGTTCTTC. It specifies CASSQEGYGEQFF.

The chain carries TRBV30 and TRBJ2-2; D gene unclear. This CDR3 has 14 amino acids. The germline V gene encodes CDR1 GTSNPN and CDR2 SVGIG (reference sequence). The germline V and J ends were trimmed by 3 bases and 4 bases, with 12 bases remaining between them. The CDR3 here is CAWRKLFSTGELFF. In DNA form, the CDR3 reads TGTGCCTGGAGGAAACTTTTTTCCACCGGGGAGCTGTTTTTT.

This clonotype has a count of ten or more. The V and J genes are TRBV11-2 and TRBJ2-7, with TRBD2 identical over 10 bases. Germline values: CDR1 SGHAT, CDR2 FQNNGV. J lost 2 bases, V lost 11 bases, and 9 bases had no gene match. The CDR3 consists of 14 residues. The CDR3 here is CASVRLAGAYEQYF. The CDR3 region has the DNA TGTGCCTCGGTCAGGCTAGCGGGAGCCTACGAGCAGTACTTC.

This clonotype came up many times. This chain connects TRBV5-1 to TRBJ1-4, with a weak D call TRBD1 (5 bases). The CDR3 runs 15 residues. Trimming removed 3 bases from V and 0 bases from J, with 9 bases in between. The germline gives CDR1 SGHRS, CDR2 YFSETQ. CDR3 in DNA: TGCGCCAGCAGCTCGGACACTGCAACTAATGAAAAACTGTTTTTT. Its protein is CASSSDTATNEKLFF.

The rearrangement uses TRBV6-2 or TRBV6-3 and TRBJ1-1; D possibly corresponds to TRBD1 (6 bases). V was shortened by 4 bases and J by 0 bases, with 18 bases between the two germline ends. Germline-derived CDR1 and CDR2 are MNHEY and SVGEGT. The CDR3 totals 17 residues. This CDR3 reads CASSLQGSLFLNTEAFF. The CDR3 DNA reads TGTGCCAGCAGTTTGCAGGGGAGTTTATTTTTGAACACTGAAGCTTTCTTT.

This chain connects TRBV2 to TRBJ2-1; 12 bases match TRBD2. The CDR3 spans 21 residues. V dropped 7 bases and J dropped 7; count of bases not matched to a gene: 26. Germline CDR1 and CDR2: SNHLY and FYNNEI. CDR3 sequence reads: CASKIEARGLAGPSRANEQFF. The CDR3 nucleotides read TGTGCCAGCAAGATTGAAGCGAGGGGACTAGCGGGTCCTTCGCGGGCAAATGAGCAGTTCTTC.

This clonotype was counted many times. The V call is TRBV5-1, the J call TRBJ1-4; tentatively, D is TRBD1 (5 bases). V gave up 2 bases and J gave up 6 bases, with 14 bases separating them. From germline, CDR1 is SGHRS and CDR2 YFSETQ. The CDR3 loop spans 15 amino acids. The CDR3 region is CASSLRGGVDEKLFF. CDR3 sequence (DNA): TGCGCCAGCAGCTTAAGGGGAGGGGTTGATGAAAAACTGTTTTTT. Based on the CDR3 plus reference TRBV5-1 and TRBJ1-4, the full variable domain is KAGVTQTPRYLIKTRGQQVTLSCSPISGHRSVSWYQQTPGQGLQFLFEYFSETQRNKGNFPGRFSGRQFSNSRSEMNVSTLELGDSALYLCASSLRGGVDEKLFFGSGTQLSVL.

There are many counts of this clonotype. The chain carries TRBV5-1 and TRBJ2-3; 11 bases are a match to TRBD2. The CDR3 is made up of 15 amino acids. J was trimmed by 5 bases and V by 5 bases; bases with no gene match: 7. CDR1 SGHRS and CDR2 YFSETQ come from the germline V gene. The CDR3 loop is CASRLAGGPIDTQYF. In DNA form, the CDR3 reads TGCGCCAGCAGATTAGCGGGAGGGCCTATAGATACGCAGTATTTT.

This rearrangement joins TRBV12-3 or TRBV12-4 to TRBJ1-3, with D tentatively TRBD1 (5 bases). The length of the CDR3 is 16 residues. Trimming cost V 6 bases and J 0 bases, with 15 bases left between them. CDR3 loop: CASRAPGRLSGNTIYF. The CDR3 DNA is TGTGCCAGCAGAGCACCGGGACGTCTCTCTGGAAACACCATATATTTT.

This clonotype was detected a few times. This chain uses TRBV20-1 with TRBJ2-1, with 8 bases fitting TRBD2. The CDR3 is made up of 15 amino acids. Trimming removed 1 base from V and 7 bases from J; junction bases left unmatched: 9. Per germline, CDR1 DFQATT and CDR2 SNEGSKA (reference sequence). The CDR3 reads CSARVPSGFLNEQFF. CDR3 coding DNA: TGCAGTGCTAGAGTTCCTAGCGGGTTTTTAAATGAGCAGTTCTTC.

This clonotype was seen many times. This sequence joins TRBV28 and TRBJ2-7; tentatively, D is TRBD1 (5 bases). The CDR3 covers 16 residues. Trimming stripped 3 bases from V and 2 bases from J, with 17 bases between. Germline lookup yields CDR1 MDHEN and CDR2 SYDVKM. CDR3 residues: CASSFPPGKGAYEQYF. CDR3 in DNA: TGTGCCAGCAGTTTTCCCCCAGGGAAAGGTGCCTACGAGCAGTACTTC.

The chain joins TRBV19 to TRBJ2-1; 8 nucleotides agree with TRBD2. The trim removed 5 bases at V and 9 bases at J, leaving 9 bases unmatched. The V gene's germline CDR1 is LNHDA and CDR2 SQIVND (reference sequence). CDR3 length: 14 residues. The CDR3 here is CASSSAGEVGEQFF. In DNA form, the CDR3 reads TGTGCCAGTAGTTCAGCGGGAGAGGTAGGTGAGCAGTTCTTC.

This clonotype was observed at least ten times. The chain is built from TRBV6-1 and TRBJ1-1; D is undetermined. In germline, CDR1 is MNHNS, CDR2 SASEGT. V lost 5 bases and J lost 1, with 14 bases in between. The CDR3 extends over 15 amino acids. The CDR3 DNA is TGTGCCAGCAGTCGGGATGAGGGATGGAACACTGAAGCTTTCTTT. It encodes CASSRDEGWNTEAFF.

The sample holds many counts of this clonotype. The V call is TRBV6-5, the J call TRBJ2-1, with 8 bases fitting TRBD2. V was clipped by 2 bases and J by 6 bases; unmatched bases: 9. Per the germline V gene, CDR1 is MNHEY and CDR2 is SVGAGI. The CDR3 is 16 amino acids. DNA of the CDR3: TGTGCCAGCAGTTACCCCCGAGCGGGAGTGGGCAATGAGCAGTTCTTC. It codes for CASSYPRAGVGNEQFF.

The table lists this clonotype with many counts. DNA for the CDR3: TGTGCCAGCAGGAGAGGGGACCAAGAGACCCAGTACTTC. Translating it yields CASRRGDQETQYF. The rearrangement uses TRBV7-9 and TRBJ2-5; TRBD1 or TRBD2 may be the D gene (5 bases each). Trimming stripped 6 bases from V and 0 bases from J, with 8 bases between. Germline V gene sequence: CDR1 SEHNR, CDR2 FQNEAQ (reference sequence). The CDR3 contains 13 residues.

In this sample, this clonotype turned up many times. The chain recombines TRBV7-3 with TRBJ2-1; D is uncertain. There are 14 residues in the CDR3. Trimming removed 1 base at V and 6 bases at J, with 10 bases between. CDR1 SGHTA and CDR2 FQGTGA come from the germline V gene. The CDR3 spells CASSLRRASNEQFF. Here the CDR3 DNA reads TGTGCCAGCAGCTTAAGACGAGCTAGCAATGAGCAGTTCTTC.

This clonotype was recorded many times. This chain connects TRBV7-2 to TRBJ2-7; TRBD2 might be the D (5 bases). The CDR3 runs 14 residues. Germline values: CDR1 SGHTA, CDR2 FQGNSA. The ends were cut back, 5 bases at V and 0 bases at J, with 11 bases in the middle. The CDR3 DNA sequence: TGTGCCAGCAGCCGGATACGGGGCTCCTACGAGCAGTACTTC. Translating gives CASSRIRGSYEQYF.

This clonotype was recorded many times. The J gene is TRBJ2-7, the V gene TRBV11-2; D possibly corresponds to TRBD2 (6 bases). The CDR3 length is 14 residues. V gave up 1 base and J gave up 2 bases, with 9 bases separating them. Per germline, CDR1 SGHAT and CDR2 FQNNGV. The CDR3 spells CASSLAGGTYEQYF. The CDR3 region has the DNA TGTGCCAGCAGCTTAGCGGGCGGGACCTACGAGCAGTACTTC. Together with reference TRBV11-2 and TRBJ2-7, the CDR3 gives the full variable domain: EAGVAQSPRYKIIEKRQSVAFWCNPISGHATLYWYQQILGQGPKLLIQFQNNGVVDDSQLPKDRFSAERLKGVDSTLKIQPAKLEDSAVYLCASSLAGGTYEQYFGPGTRLTVT.

This clonotype was observed a handful of times. The chain recombines TRBV5-6 with TRBJ2-7, with 8 bases lining up with TRBD1. The junction had 9 bases not matched to a gene; V was cut back by 4 bases and J by 6 bases. Germline loops: CDR1 SGHDT, CDR2 YYEEEE. CDR3 length: 14 residues. CDR3 sequence (DNA): TGTGCCAGCAGCCTCAGGACAGGGTATAGCGAGCAGTACTTC. It codes for CASSLRTGYSEQYF.

This clonotype was observed at least ten times. The chain recombines TRBV18 with TRBJ2-1; TRBD1 might be the D (6 bases). V was pared by 2 bases and J by 7 bases, with 12 bases between. From germline, CDR1 is KGHSH and CDR2 LQKENI. This CDR3 is 14 amino acids long. CDR3 DNA: TGTGCCAGCTCACCAGTAGGACAGAATAATGAGCAGTTCTTC. Translated, it gives CASSPVGQNNEQFF.

This clonotype has just a few counts. V and J are TRBV7-2 and TRBJ1-6; weak D call: TRBD1 (5 bases). The CDR3 spans 15 residues. CDR1 and CDR2 from the germline V gene are SGHTA and FQGNSA. V was cut by 5 bases and J by 8 bases, with 16 bases left in between. The CDR3 is CASSDGGGSDSPLHF. Written as DNA, the CDR3 is TGTGCCAGCAGCGACGGGGGAGGCTCGGATTCACCCCTCCACTTT.

This clonotype has a count of ten or more. This chain uses TRBV5-1 with TRBJ2-1, with D possibly being TRBD1 (6 bases). Trimming removed 0 bases from V and 8 bases from J, with 18 bases in between. This CDR3 is 16 amino acids long. Germline CDR1 is SGHRS and CDR2 is YFSETQ. In DNA form, the CDR3 reads TGCGCCAGCAGCTTGGAGGGGGTGACGTTTTCGGATGAGCAGTTCTTC. This codes for CASSLEGVTFSDEQFF.

This clonotype has a count of ten or more. V gene TRBV28 combines with J gene TRBJ2-3, with 9 bases matching TRBD2. This CDR3 spans 15 amino acids. Germline V CDR1 and CDR2: MDHEN, SYDVKM. With 5 bases clipped from V and 5 bases from J, the junction kept 8 bases outside the gene matches. The CDR3 sequence: CASSPPTSGIDTQYF. In nucleotides, the CDR3 is TGTGCCAGCAGTCCCCCGACTAGCGGTATAGATACGCAGTATTTT. The variable domain in full, with the rest retrieved from reference TRBV28 and TRBJ2-3, is DVKVTQSSRYLVKRTGEKVFLECVQDMDHENMFWYRQDPGLGLRLIYFSYDVKMKEKGDIPEGYSVSREKKERFSLILESASTNQTSMYLCASSPPTSGIDTQYFGPGTRLTVL.